A selection of T cell receptor beta chains follows, all from one sample in a study of blood T cell repertoires in COVID-19. Generated by immunoSEQ multiplex PCR, the TCRdb table keeps only in-frame clones and is missing some. The table shows just over 300,000 clones, with 70% to 90% occurring only once. The specimen was PBMCs or T cells enriched from blood (not recorded which). The source of these receptors is a man aged 25-40 years who had recovered from COVID-19. Both conserved end residues are part of each CDR3. The D gene is left open where the match is weak. Not all rows give a size; the values are once, few, many and, for expanded clones, a class.

TRBV4-1	TRBD1	.	TRBJ2-7	TGCGCCAGCAGCCAAGGTGGCATCGTAGGGGGCCCTACCTACGAGCAGTACTTC	CASSQGGIVGGPTYEQYF
TRBV11-1	.	.	TRBJ2-5	TGTGCCAGCAGCTGGAGACTAGATCCTACTGAGACCCAGTACTTC	CASSWRLDPTETQYF
TRBV3-1/TRBV3-2	.	once	TRBJ2-3	TGTGCCAGCAGCCAAGTCGACAGCCTAGTCTCCACAGATACGCAGTATTTT	CASSQVDSLVSTDTQYF
TRBV4-2	TRBD1	.	TRBJ1-4	TGTGCCAGCAGCCAAGAGAGGGGAACAGGGGGGGAAAAACTGTTTTTT	CASSQERGTGGEKLFF
TRBV6-5	.	.	TRBJ1-4	TGTGCCAGCAGACCGGGACTCAAGGAGGAAAAACTGTTTTTT	CASRPGLKEEKLFF
TRBV2	.	.	TRBJ1-1	TGTGCCAGCAGCGGACCGGGAAACAGCGCAGCTTTCTTT	CASSGPGNSAAFF
TRBV5-1	TRBD1	.	TRBJ2-7	TGCGCCAGCAGCTCGACCGGGACAGGTTCCGAGCAGTACTTC	CASSSTGTGSEQYF
TRBV29-1	TRBD2	.	TRBJ2-5	TGCAGCGGCCTAGCGGGGGATCAAGAGACCCAGTACTTC	CSGLAGDQETQYF
TRBV2	TRBD1	.	TRBJ1-4	TGTGCCAGCAGCGGGACAGGGGCACGGAAACTGTTTTTT	CASSGTGARKLFF
TRBV7-2	.	.	TRBJ1-1	TGTGCCAGCAGCATCACAGGATACGGTGGTGAAGCTTTCTTT	CASSITGYGGEAFF
TRBV4-1	.	.	TRBJ1-3	TGCGCCAGCAGCCTCCAGGTCGGAAACTCTGGAAACACCATATATTTT	CASSLQVGNSGNTIYF
TRBV11-3	.	.	TRBJ2-2	TGTGCCAGCAGCGTAACAGGGAGTGGCACCGGGGAGCTGTTTTTT	CASSVTGSGTGELFF
TRBV12-3/TRBV12-4	.	.	TRBJ2-5	TGTGCCAGCAGTTCCCCACAAGAGACCCAGTACTTC	CASSSPQETQYF
TRBV3-1/TRBV3-2	.	.	TRBJ2-5	TGTGCCAGCGCCCGGGAGCAAGAGACCCAGTACTTC	CASAREQETQYF
TRBV7-2	TRBD1	.	TRBJ1-1	TGTGCCAGCAGCTTAGGGATGGCAGGGGGCACTGAAGCTTTCTTT	CASSLGMAGGTEAFF
TRBV12-3/TRBV12-4	.	.	TRBJ1-2	TGTGCCAGCAGCGGCAAGAGGTATGGCTACACCTTC	CASSGKRYGYTF
TRBV4-3	.	many	TRBJ2-2	TGCGCCAGCAGCCAAGATTGGGGACAAGCGACCGGGGAGCTGTTTTTT	CASSQDWGQATGELFF
TRBV30	.	.	TRBJ1-6	TGTGCCTGGAGTCCGGGCTCCTATAATTCACCCCTCCACTTT	CAWSPGSYNSPLHF
TRBV5-4	.	.	TRBJ1-2	TGTGCCAGCAGCTTGTTGCAGGGTCTTGCTGGCTACACCTTC	CASSLLQGLAGYTF
TRBV30	.	.	TRBJ1-3	TGTGCCTGGAGTAGCCAGGGCAATCCAACAAACACCATATATTTT	CAWSSQGNPTNTIYF
TRBV9	.	few	TRBJ2-1	TGTGCCAGCAGCGTAGAGACTTTTAACAATGAGCAGTTCTTC	CASSVETFNNEQFF
TRBV4-1	TRBD2	.	TRBJ2-1	TGCGCCAGCAGCCAAGGGACTAGCGGGGGCACACGGGAGCAGTTCTTC	CASSQGTSGGTREQFF
TRBV11-2	.	.	TRBJ1-1	TGTGCCAGCAGCTTAGGGTTCCGGGGGAGGAACACTGAAGCTTTCTTT	CASSLGFRGRNTEAFF
TRBV5-1	TRBD2	.	TRBJ2-1	TGCGCCAGCAGCTTGGCAGCGGGGGACTACAATGAGCAGTTCTTC	CASSLAAGDYNEQFF
TRBV5-1	.	once	TRBJ1-1	TGCGCCAGCACCCTACGACATGAGGGAGGCACTGAAGCTTTCTTT	CASTLRHEGGTEAFF
TRBV18	TRBD1	.	TRBJ1-4	TGTGCCAGCTCCCACGGCTTAACGGGACAGGGGGATGAAAAACTGTTTTTT	CASSHGLTGQGDEKLFF
TRBV7-9	.	.	TRBJ1-1	TGTGCCAGCAGCATCGGGAGGCTGAACACTGAAGCTTTCTTT	CASSIGRLNTEAFF
TRBV12-5	.	.	TRBJ1-3	TGTGCTAGTGGTTTGGTAACCGGAAGCGCTGGAAACACCATATATTTT	CASGLVTGSAGNTIYF
TRBV7-3	TRBD1	.	TRBJ1-1	TGTGCCAGCAGCTTAACGGCAGGGGGTGAAGCTTTCTTT	CASSLTAGGEAFF
TRBV6-4	.	.	TRBJ2-2	TGTGCCAGCAGTGATACAGCGGACACCGGGGAGCTGTTTTTT	CASSDTADTGELFF
TRBV27	TRBD1	once	TRBJ1-3	TGTGCCAGCAGTTTACTCGGACAGGGGTACTCTGGAAACACCATATATTTT	CASSLLGQGYSGNTIYF
TRBV7-6	.	.	TRBJ1-5	TGTGCCAGCAGCCTGGGGCAGGTGAATCAGCCCCAGCATTTT	CASSLGQVNQPQHF
TRBV4-2	.	few	TRBJ2-6	TGTGCCAGCAGCCAAGATTATCTGGGAGCTGCCGGGGCCAACGTCCTGACTTTC	CASSQDYLGAAGANVLTF
TRBV27	TRBD1	.	TRBJ1-1	TGTGCCAGCAGTTTAGGGGGGACAGCAACTGAAGCTTTCTTT	CASSLGGTATEAFF
TRBV19	TRBD1	.	TRBJ1-1	TGTGCCAGTAGTAACCCGGGACAGGGGCGCCTTCCCACTTTGAACACTGAAGCTTTCTTT	CASSNPGQGRLPTLNTEAFF
TRBV10-3	TRBD1	.	TRBJ2-4	TGTGCCATCAGTGGGGACAGGGCTAAAAACATTCAGTACTTC	CAISGDRAKNIQYF
TRBV7-9	.	.	TRBJ1-2	TGTGCCAGCAGCTTAGTACCAGGGAACTATGGCTACACCTTC	CASSLVPGNYGYTF
TRBV5-3	.	many	TRBJ1-5	TGTGCCAGAACCCTTGGTGCTCTCCCGGGGAATCAGCCCCAGCATTTT	CARTLGALPGNQPQHF
TRBV11-3	.	once	TRBJ2-1	TGTGCCAGCAGCTTATATTCAGGGTATGAGCAGTTCTTC	CASSLYSGYEQFF
TRBV2	TRBD1	.	TRBJ2-7	TGTGCCAGCAGTCGGGACAGGGACGAGCAGTACTTC	CASSRDRDEQYF
TRBV18	.	.	TRBJ2-1	TGTGCCAGCTCAAGGATTGGGCAGGGCTCCTACAATGAGCAGTTCTTC	CASSRIGQGSYNEQFF
TRBV12-3/TRBV12-4	.	.	TRBJ1-1	TGTGCCAGCAGTCCTAGGGGCACTGAAGCTTTCTTT	CASSPRGTEAFF
TRBV30	TRBD1	.	TRBJ2-3	TGTGCCTGGAGTGTGGGCAGGGGGCGGAATACGCAGTATTTT	CAWSVGRGRNTQYF
TRBV19	TRBD1	once	TRBJ1-2	TGTGCCAGTAGTATACGGACAGGGGCCTATGGCTACACCTTC	CASSIRTGAYGYTF
TRBV7-6	.	.	TRBJ2-7	TGTGCCAGCAGCCAGTACTACGAGCAGTACTTC	CASSQYYEQYF
TRBV25-1	TRBD1	few	TRBJ1-4	TGTGCCAGCAGTGAATTCTTAGGACAGGATGAAAAACTGTTTTTT	CASSEFLGQDEKLFF
TRBV4-3	.	.	TRBJ2-2	TGCGCCAGCAGCCAATTAGGCCCACAGGGTGTGGGCGACTCCGGGGAGCTGTTTTTT	CASSQLGPQGVGDSGELFF
TRBV7-2	.	.	TRBJ2-1	TGTGCCAGCAGCTCAGGACGGAGGAATGAGCAGTTCTTC	CASSSGRRNEQFF
TRBV27	TRBD1	.	TRBJ1-2	TGTGCCAGCAGTTACGACAGGGGCCATGGCTACACCTTC	CASSYDRGHGYTF
TRBV5-6	.	.	TRBJ2-6	TGTGCCAGCAGCTATGGGACACCCGGGGCCAACGTCCTGACTTTC	CASSYGTPGANVLTF
TRBV3-1/TRBV3-2	.	.	TRBJ1-4	TGTGCCAGCAGCCACAGAGCGAAGGGGGAAAAACTGTTTTTT	CASSHRAKGEKLFF
TRBV7-6	.	.	TRBJ1-2	TGTGCCAGCAGCACTGGACAGTCGGCTAACTATGGCTACACCTTC	CASSTGQSANYGYTF
TRBV4-1	.	.	TRBJ2-1	TGCGCCAGCAGCCAAGATGGAGGGGGCCGCCCCTACAATGAGCAGTTCTTC	CASSQDGGGRPYNEQFF